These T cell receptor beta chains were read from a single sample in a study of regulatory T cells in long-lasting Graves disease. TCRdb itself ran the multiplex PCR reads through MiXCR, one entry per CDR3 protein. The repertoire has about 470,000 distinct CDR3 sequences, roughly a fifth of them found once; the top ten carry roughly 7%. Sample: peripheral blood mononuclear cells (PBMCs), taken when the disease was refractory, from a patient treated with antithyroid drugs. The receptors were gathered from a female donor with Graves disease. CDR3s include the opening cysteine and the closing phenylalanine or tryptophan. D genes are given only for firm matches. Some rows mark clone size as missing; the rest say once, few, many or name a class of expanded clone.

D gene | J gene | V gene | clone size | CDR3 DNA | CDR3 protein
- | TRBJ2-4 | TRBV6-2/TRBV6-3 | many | TGTGCCAGCAGTTACTCGAATGGCGCGGCCAAAAACATTCAGTACTTC | CASSYSNGAAKNIQYF
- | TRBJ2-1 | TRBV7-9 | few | TGTGCCAGCAGCCCAACAGGGAACTCCTACAATGAGCAGTTCTTC | CASSPTGNSYNEQFF
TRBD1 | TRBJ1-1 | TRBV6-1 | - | TGTGCCAGTTCCAAGGGGGCGACTGAAGCTTTCTTT | CASSKGATEAFF
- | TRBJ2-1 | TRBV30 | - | TGTGCCTGGAGTCGGCTCAACAATGAGCAGTTCTTC | CAWSRLNNEQFF
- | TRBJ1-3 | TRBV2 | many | TGTGCCAGCAGTGTAACGCCTTCTGGAAACACCATATATTTT | CASSVTPSGNTIYF
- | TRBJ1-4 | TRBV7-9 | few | TGTGCCAGCAGCGAATGGACATCAGCGGCGGAAAAACTGTTTTTT | CASSEWTSAAEKLFF
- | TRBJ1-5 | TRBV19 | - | TGTGCCAGCGGACTTCCTGGTGGGGATCAGCCCCAGCATTTT | CASGLPGGDQPQHF
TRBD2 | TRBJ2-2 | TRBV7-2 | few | TGTGCCAGCACCTTAGCGGGAGGGCCGGGCACCGGGGAGCTGTTTTTT | CASTLAGGPGTGELFF
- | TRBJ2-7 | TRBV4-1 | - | TGCGCCAGCAGCCCCACTTTTCTGCGGGACAGCGAGCAGTACTTC | CASSPTFLRDSEQYF
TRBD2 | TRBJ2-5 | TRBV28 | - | TGTGCCAGCAGTTCTGGGGGGGAGGGAAGACCGACGGGCCAGTACTTC | CASSSGGEGRPTGQYF
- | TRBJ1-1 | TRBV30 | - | TGTGCCTGGAGTGCACGAGACAGGTCGAACACTGAAGCTTTCTTT | CAWSARDRSNTEAFF
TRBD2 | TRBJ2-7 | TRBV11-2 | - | TGTGCCAGCAGCTCCTCAGCGGGAGGGCCCCACGAGCAGTACTTC | CASSSSAGGPHEQYF
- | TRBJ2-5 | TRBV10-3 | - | TGTGCCATCAGTGGAAACGGAGAGACCCAGTACTTC | CAISGNGETQYF
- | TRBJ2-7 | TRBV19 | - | TGTGCCAGTAGTATCCTGGGGGGTGCCGAGCAGTACTTC | CASSILGGAEQYF
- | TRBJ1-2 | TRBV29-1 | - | TGCAGCGTTGAAGATCAGATGGGTACAGGCTACACCTTC | CSVEDQMGTGYTF
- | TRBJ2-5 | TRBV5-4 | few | TGTGCCAGCAGTCCCCCGGGTGTGGGGGGAGAGACCCAGTACTTC | CASSPPGVGGETQYF
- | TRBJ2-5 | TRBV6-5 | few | TGTGCCAGCAGTTACTCCCTTAACGGAGCTGCCGGAGCCCAAGAGACCCAGTACTTC | CASSYSLNGAAGAQETQYF
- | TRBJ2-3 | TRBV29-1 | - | TGCAGCGTTGATGGGTCTTTGTCGGATACGCAGTATTTT | CSVDGSLSDTQYF
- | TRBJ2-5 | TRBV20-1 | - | TGCAGTGCTAGAGATCCCGAAGAGACCCAGTACTTC | CSARDPEETQYF
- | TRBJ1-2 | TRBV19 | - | TGTGCCAGTAGTATGTCAGGGGATGGCTACACCTTC | CASSMSGDGYTF
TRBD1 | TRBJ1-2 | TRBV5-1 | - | TGCGCCAGCAGCTTAGGGGGACAGGCATCTGGCTACACCTTC | CASSLGGQASGYTF
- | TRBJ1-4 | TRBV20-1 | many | TGCAGTGCCTCCCAGGGACCTAAACATAATGAAAAACTGTTTTTT | CSASQGPKHNEKLFF
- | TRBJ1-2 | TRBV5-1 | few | TGCGCCAGCAGCTTGGTCAGCCTAACTATTCTTCATAAAGACTATGGCTACACCTTC | CASSLVSLTILHKDYGYTF
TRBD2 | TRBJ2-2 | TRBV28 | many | TGTGCCAGCACGAGCGGGATGAGTGTGAACGGGGAGCTGTTTTTT | CASTSGMSVNGELFF
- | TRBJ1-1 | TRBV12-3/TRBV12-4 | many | TGTGCCAGCAGAATGATGCAGACAGCAATGAACACTGAAGCTTTCTTT | CASRMMQTAMNTEAFF
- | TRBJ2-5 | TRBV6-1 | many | TGTGCCAGCAGCACACGAGGGGTAGGGGGGGAGGAGACCCAGTACTTC | CASSTRGVGGEETQYF
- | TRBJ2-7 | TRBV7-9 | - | TGTGCCAGCAGCTTAGAAGAGGGTTGGGGCGAGCAGTACTTC | CASSLEEGWGEQYF
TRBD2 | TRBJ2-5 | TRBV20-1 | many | TGCAGTGCCACCTCTAGCGGGGGGACTCAAGAGACCCAGTACTTC | CSATSSGGTQETQYF
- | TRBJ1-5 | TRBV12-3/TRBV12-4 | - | TGTGCCAGCAGGCTTTCGCATTCGGCTCACTGGGCCCAGCATTTT | CASRLSHSAHWAQHF
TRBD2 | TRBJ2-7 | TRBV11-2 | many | TGTGCCAGCAAAGTGGGTAGCGGGTGGACCGAGCAGTACTTC | CASKVGSGWTEQYF
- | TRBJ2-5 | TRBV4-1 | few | TGCGCCAGCAGCCAAGTTGGTATCGCGGGACTTCATAAAGAGACCCAGTACTTC | CASSQVGIAGLHKETQYF
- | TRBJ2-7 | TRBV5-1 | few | TGCGCCAGCAGCTTGGGTTGGGCAGACGAGCAGTACTTC | CASSLGWADEQYF
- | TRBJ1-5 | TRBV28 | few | TGTGCCAGCAAATCCCTAACAGGGAATTATAGCAATCAGCCCCAGCATTTT | CASKSLTGNYSNQPQHF
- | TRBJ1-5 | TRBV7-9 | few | TGTGCCAGCAGCTTAATGAGCCAGCCCCAGCATTTT | CASSLMSQPQHF
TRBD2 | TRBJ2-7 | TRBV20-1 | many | TGCAGTGCTAACCGACGACTAGCGGGAGCCTACGAGCAGTACTTC | CSANRRLAGAYEQYF
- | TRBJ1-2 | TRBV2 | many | TGTGCCAGCAGTGACAGGACCAACTATGGCTACACCTTC | CASSDRTNYGYTF
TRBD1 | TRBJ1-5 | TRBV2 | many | TGTGCCAGCAGTCCCACCGGGACAGGGCTTCAGCCCCAGCATTTT | CASSPTGTGLQPQHF
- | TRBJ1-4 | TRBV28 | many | TGTGCCACCTCCGGGACATCGTATGAAAAACTGTTTTTT | CATSGTSYEKLFF
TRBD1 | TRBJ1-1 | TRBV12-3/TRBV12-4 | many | TGTGCCAGCAGTCCTATGGACAGGTCGAACACTGAAGCTTTCTTT | CASSPMDRSNTEAFF
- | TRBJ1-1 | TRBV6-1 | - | TGTGCCAGCGAGGGAGGCTGGAACACTGAAGCTTTCTTT | CASEGGWNTEAFF
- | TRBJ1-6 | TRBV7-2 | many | TGTGCCAGCAGCTTATTTTCGCAGGCAAATAATTCACCCCTCCACTTT | CASSLFSQANNSPLHF
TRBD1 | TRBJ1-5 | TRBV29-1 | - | TGCAGCGTTATACCCGGGACAGATAGCAATCAGCCCCAGCATTTT | CSVIPGTDSNQPQHF
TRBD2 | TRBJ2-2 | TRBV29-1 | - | TGCAGCGTGAGACTAGCGGGGTTAGGCGTCACCGGGGAGCTGTTTTTT | CSVRLAGLGVTGELFF
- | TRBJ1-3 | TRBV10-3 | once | TGTGCCATCAGCGCCCCGGCAGGGGAGGGTGGAAACACCATATATTTT | CAISAPAGEGGNTIYF
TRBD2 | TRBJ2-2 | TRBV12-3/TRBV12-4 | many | TGTGCCAGCAGTTTGTCAGGGACTAGGGTCGGGGAGCTGTTTTTT | CASSLSGTRVGELFF
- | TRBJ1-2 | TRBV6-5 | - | TGTGCCAGCAGTTACCCGCTCGGGGGCTACACCTTC | CASSYPLGGYTF
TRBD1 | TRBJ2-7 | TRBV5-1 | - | TGCGCCAGCAGCGACAGGGTAACCCACGAGCAGTACTTC | CASSDRVTHEQYF
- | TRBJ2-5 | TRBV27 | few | TGTGCCAGCAGTTTAGAGGGGTGGGATAGGGAGACCCAGTACTTC | CASSLEGWDRETQYF
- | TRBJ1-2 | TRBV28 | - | TGTGCCAGCAGTTTAGGGCAGGCCCACGGGGGCTACACCTTC | CASSLGQAHGGYTF